This T cell receptor (beta chain) appears in the sequencing data of a study of blood T cell repertoires in COVID-19. Study-wide background: PBMCs, B-cell-depleted T cells, or T cells were the source of the cDNA or gDNA that made up the material.

Data came from immunoSEQ multiplex PCR; TCRdb stores just in-frame clones and leaves some out. This table holds roughly 230,000 clones, over 75% found once. V was trimmed by 3 bases and J by 1 base, leaving 10 bases between them. The germline gives CDR1 DFQATT, CDR2 SNEGSKA (reference sequence). This CDR3 is built from 14 residues. This clone was counted between two and nine times. The material sequenced was peripheral blood. The chain employs TRBV20-1 and TRBJ1-5; D ambiguous. The TCR was taken from a human donor in a cohort sampled during active COVID-19. Here the CDR3 DNA reads TGCAGTGCTAGTAAGTGGGAGAGCAATCAGCCCCAGCATTTT. It specifies CSASKWESNQPQHF.